The sequence of this T cell receptor (beta chain) was determined in a study of T cells after yellow fever vaccination. Points from the study as a whole: CD4 and CD8 compartments shared a small share of clonotypes, likely from convergent recombination.

A process of 5'RACE template switching, which added a universal primer site and UMIs, was used to make TCR cDNA. TCRdb re-called the 5' RACE reads with MiXCR, one entry per CDR3 protein. The data hold roughly 300,000 distinct CDR3 sequences, with approximately 8% observed a single time. Trimming cost V 3 bases and J 1 base, with 9 bases left between them. CDR1 and CDR2 (germline): KGHSH, LQKENI. This CDR3 has 14 residues. Details on this clonotype: Its antigen is not identified.

The chain employs TRBV18 and TRBJ2-5, with D unclear. The sample in question was PBMCs, obtained around 45 days after the first yellow fever vaccination. The sequence came from a man between 18 and 29 years old who received the YFV17D yellow fever vaccine. The CDR3 loop is CASSPGIIQETQYF. The CDR3, as DNA: TGTGCCAGCTCACCGGGGATTATCCAAGAGACCCAGTACTTC.